This is a list of T cell receptor beta chains from one sample in a study of T cells expressing NK-cell markers. TCRdb re-called the 5' RACE reads; one entry per CDR3 protein, DNA not given. The listing contains some 410,000 distinct CDR3 sequences. Sequencing was performed on blood T cells: a sorted CD56 or NKG2C T cell subset, CD4+ or CD8+ T cells, or bulk PBMC T cells (not recorded which). The receptor set was obtained from a woman between 18 and 69 years old in good health. CDR3s include the opening cysteine and the closing phenylalanine or tryptophan.

TRBV5-1	TRBJ2-2	CASSLSGQQNTGELFF
TRBV29-1	TRBJ2-1	CSVEDPPLAGNEQFF
TRBV7-6	TRBJ2-3	CASSYYVAGASTDTQYF
TRBV20-1	TRBJ1-1	CSARLVVGLNTEAFF
TRBV7-9	TRBJ2-1	CASSHISGSSYNEQFF
TRBV21-1	TRBJ1-2	CASIKDDRAFAEVCYGYTF
TRBV12-3/TRBV12-4	TRBJ2-1	CASSGQGLGMHNEQFF
TRBV29-1	TRBJ1-1	CSAGTGGTEAFF
TRBV24-1	TRBJ2-1	CATSALGPDNEQFF
TRBV11-2	TRBJ1-1	CASTLIGEGTEAFF
TRBV29-1	TRBJ1-5	CSVLLGGRNQPQHF
TRBV20-1	TRBJ1-5	CSASDAGLRNQPQHF
TRBV2	TRBJ1-2	CASRGQGTNNYGYTF
TRBV18	TRBJ1-1	CASSPKQGYTEAFF
TRBV3-1	TRBJ2-7	CASSHGTSGNYEQYF
TRBV29-1	TRBJ1-2	CSVVGGYGYTF
TRBV29-1	TRBJ2-7	CSVGDSNYEQYF
TRBV24-1	TRBJ1-2	CATEGGSNYGYTF
TRBV5-5	TRBJ1-1	CASSLLGELRPEAFF
TRBV5-1	TRBJ2-7	CASSLVGLADEQYF
TRBV12-3/TRBV12-4	TRBJ1-1	CASSFNRENTEAFF
TRBV20-1	TRBJ2-1	CSASRDSLNEQFF
TRBV28	TRBJ1-5	CASSLDGYSNQPQHF
TRBV19	TRBJ1-2	CASSTGPNYGYTF
TRBV14	TRBJ2-7	CASSQDLVSGIYEQYF
TRBV29-1	TRBJ2-5	CSAAFLAETQYF
TRBV14	TRBJ2-1	CASSRQGYNEQFF
TRBV14	TRBJ2-3	CASSPKRARGGNTDTQYF
TRBV5-1	TRBJ1-1	CASSLLTGNTEAFF